This TCR beta chain was recovered during a study of blood T cell repertoires in COVID-19. About the study: Sites in the United States, Italy and Spain provided acute and convalescent COVID-19 samples. PBMCs, B-cell-depleted T cells, or T cells were the source of the cDNA or gDNA that made up the material.

As processed by the authors: Amplification from reference gene primers served as the basis for estimated nucleated cell counts. The assay was immunoSEQ multiplex PCR, and TCRdb's table has in-frame clones only and misses some. Clone size and the V and J calls come from that table; the DNA yielded D and trimming. The sample contains hundreds of thousands of clones, under 95% of which appear only once. Trimming cost V 9 bases and J 3 bases; bases outside gene matches: 12. Germline CDR1 reads SNHLY; CDR2 reads FYNNEI. The CDR3 extends over 15 amino acids. The chain employs TRBV2 and TRBJ2-5; 8 bases match TRBD2. Sequenced material: peripheral blood. The TCR sequence derives from a woman under 30 who had recovered from COVID-19. The CDR3 nucleotides are TGTGCCAGTCAAGGAAGAGCGGGAGCTAAAGAGACCCAGTACTTC. It yields the protein CASQGRAGAKETQYF.